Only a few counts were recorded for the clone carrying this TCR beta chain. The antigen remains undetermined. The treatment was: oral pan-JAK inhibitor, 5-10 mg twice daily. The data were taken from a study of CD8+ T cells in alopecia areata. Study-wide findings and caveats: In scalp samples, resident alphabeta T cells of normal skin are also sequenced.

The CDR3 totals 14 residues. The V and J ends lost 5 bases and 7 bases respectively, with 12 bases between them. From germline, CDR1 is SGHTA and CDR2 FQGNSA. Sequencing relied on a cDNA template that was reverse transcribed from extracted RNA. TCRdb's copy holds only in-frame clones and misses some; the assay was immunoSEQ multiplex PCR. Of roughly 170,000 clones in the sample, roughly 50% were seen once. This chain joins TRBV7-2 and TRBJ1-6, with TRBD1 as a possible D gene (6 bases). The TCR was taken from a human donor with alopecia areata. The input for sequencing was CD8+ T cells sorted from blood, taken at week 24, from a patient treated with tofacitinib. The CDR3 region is CASSNRDINSPLHF. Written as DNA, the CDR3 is TGTGCCAGCAGCAACCGGGACATAAATTCACCCCTCCACTTT.